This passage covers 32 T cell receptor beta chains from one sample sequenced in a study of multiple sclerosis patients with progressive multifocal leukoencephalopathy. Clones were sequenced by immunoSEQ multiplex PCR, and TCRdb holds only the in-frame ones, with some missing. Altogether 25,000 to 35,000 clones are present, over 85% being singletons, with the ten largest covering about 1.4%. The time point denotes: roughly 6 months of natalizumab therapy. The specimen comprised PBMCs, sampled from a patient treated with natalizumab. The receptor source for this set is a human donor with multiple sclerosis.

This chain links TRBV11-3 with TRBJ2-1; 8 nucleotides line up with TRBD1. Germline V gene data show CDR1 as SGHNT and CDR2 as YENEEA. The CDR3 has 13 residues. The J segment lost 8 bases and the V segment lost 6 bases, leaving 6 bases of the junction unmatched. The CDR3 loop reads CASSWTGNHEQFF. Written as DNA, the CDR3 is TGTGCCAGCAGTTGGACAGGGAACCATGAGCAGTTCTTC.

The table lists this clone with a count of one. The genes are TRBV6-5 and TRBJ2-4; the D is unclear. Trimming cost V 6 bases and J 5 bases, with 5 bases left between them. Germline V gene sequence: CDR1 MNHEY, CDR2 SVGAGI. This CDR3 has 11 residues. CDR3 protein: CASSAENIQYF. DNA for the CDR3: TGTGCCAGCAGCGCGGAAAACATTCAGTACTTC.

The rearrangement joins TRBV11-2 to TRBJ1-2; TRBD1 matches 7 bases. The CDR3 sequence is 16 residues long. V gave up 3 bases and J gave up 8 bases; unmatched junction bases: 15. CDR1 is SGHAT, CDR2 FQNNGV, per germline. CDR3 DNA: TGTGCCAGCAGCTTTCGGGACAGTGCCTATGGGTCGGGCTACACCTTC. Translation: CASSFRDSAYGSGYTF.

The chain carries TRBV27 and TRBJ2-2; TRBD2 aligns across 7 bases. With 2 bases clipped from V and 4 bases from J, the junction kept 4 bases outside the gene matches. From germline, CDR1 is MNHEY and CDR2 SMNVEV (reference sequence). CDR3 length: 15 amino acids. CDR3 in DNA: TGTGCCAGCAGTTTAGGGTTAGCGGGCACCGGGGAGCTGTTTTTT. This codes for CASSLGLAGTGELFF.

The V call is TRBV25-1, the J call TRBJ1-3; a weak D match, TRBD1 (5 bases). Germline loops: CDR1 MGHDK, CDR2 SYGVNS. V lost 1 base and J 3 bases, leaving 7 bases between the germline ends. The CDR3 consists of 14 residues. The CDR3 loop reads CASSESGGGNTIYF. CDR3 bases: TGTGCCAGCAGTGAATCTGGGGGTGGAAACACCATATATTTT.

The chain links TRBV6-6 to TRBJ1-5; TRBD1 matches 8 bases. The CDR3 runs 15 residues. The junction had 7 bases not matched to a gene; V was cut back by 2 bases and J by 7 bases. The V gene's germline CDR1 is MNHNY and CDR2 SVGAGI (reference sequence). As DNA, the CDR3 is TGTGCCAGCAGTTACCCTGGACAGGGTCGCCAGCCCCAGCATTTT. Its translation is CASSYPGQGRQPQHF.

DNA of the CDR3: TGTGCCAGCAGGATTTTGAACTATGGCTACACCTTC. It encodes CASRILNYGYTF. The V and J genes are TRBV28 and TRBJ1-2; no reliable D call. This CDR3 is built from 12 residues. Germline V gene data show CDR1 as MDHEN and CDR2 as SYDVKM. The ends were cut back, 6 bases at V and 2 bases at J, with 7 bases in the middle.

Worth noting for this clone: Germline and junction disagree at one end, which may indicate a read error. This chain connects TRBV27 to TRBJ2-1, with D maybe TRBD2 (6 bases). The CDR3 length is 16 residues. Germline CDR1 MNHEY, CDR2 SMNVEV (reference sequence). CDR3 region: CASSLVPSGVQGKAIF. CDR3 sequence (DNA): TGTGCCAGCAGTTTAGTACCGTCGGGGGTCCAGGGCAAAGCTATCTTC.

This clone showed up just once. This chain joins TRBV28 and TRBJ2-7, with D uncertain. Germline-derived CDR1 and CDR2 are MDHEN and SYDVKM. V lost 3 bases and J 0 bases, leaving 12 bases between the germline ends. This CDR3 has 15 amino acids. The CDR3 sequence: CASSLAGRRSYEQYF. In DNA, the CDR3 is TGTGCCAGCAGTTTGGCAGGACGCCGCTCCTACGAGCAGTACTTC.

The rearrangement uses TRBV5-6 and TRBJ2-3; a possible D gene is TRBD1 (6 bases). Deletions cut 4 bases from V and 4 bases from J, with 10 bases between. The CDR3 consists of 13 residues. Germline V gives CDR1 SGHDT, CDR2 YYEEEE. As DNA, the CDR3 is TGTGCCAGCAGCGCCCGGACAGCAGATACGCAGTATTTT. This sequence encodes CASSARTADTQYF.

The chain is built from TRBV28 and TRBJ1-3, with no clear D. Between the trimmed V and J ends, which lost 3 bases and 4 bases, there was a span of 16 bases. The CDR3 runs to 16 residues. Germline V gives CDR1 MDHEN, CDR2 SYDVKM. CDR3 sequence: CASSFLPKPGGNTIYF. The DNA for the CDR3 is TGTGCCAGCAGTTTTTTGCCTAAACCGGGAGGAAACACCATATATTTT.

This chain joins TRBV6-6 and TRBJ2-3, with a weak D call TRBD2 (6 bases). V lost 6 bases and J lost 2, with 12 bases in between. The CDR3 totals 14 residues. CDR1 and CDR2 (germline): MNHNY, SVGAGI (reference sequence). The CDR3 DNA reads TGTGCCAGCAGCCTCCGGGAGAACACAGATACGCAGTATTTT. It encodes CASSLRENTDTQYF.

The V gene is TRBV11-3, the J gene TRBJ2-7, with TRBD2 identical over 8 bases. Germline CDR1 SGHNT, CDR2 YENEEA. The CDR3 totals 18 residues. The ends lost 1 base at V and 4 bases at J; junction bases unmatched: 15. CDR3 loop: CASSLGYRSGRGPYEQYF. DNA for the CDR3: TGTGCCAGCAGCTTAGGGTATCGATCCGGGAGGGGACCTTACGAGCAGTACTTC.

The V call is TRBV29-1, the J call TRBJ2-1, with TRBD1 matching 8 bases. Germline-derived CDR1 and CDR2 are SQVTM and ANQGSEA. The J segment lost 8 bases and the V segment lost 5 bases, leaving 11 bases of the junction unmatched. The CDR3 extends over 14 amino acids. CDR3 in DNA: TGCAGCGTTCGACAGGGGTCGGGGGTCGATGAGCAGTTCTTC. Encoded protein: CSVRQGSGVDEQFF.

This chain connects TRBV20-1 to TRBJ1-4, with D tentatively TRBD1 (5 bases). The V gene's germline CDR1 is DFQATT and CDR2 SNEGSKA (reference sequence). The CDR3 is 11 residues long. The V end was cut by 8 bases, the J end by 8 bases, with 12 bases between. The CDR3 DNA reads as TGCAGTATAGCGCGGGGGGAAAAACTGTTTTTT. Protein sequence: CSIARGEKLFF.

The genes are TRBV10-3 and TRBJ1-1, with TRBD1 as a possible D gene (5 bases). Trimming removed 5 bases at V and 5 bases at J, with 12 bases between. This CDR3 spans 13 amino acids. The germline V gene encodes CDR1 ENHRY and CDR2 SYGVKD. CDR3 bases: TGTGCCATCAGTCCTACAGGCGGGACTGAAGCTTTCTTT. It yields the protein CAISPTGGTEAFF.

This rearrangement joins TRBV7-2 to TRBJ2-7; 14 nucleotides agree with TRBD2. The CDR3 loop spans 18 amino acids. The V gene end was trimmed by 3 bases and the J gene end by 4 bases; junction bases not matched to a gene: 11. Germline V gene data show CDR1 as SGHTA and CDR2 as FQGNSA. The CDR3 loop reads CASSFLKRLAGGPYEQYF. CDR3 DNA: TGTGCCAGCAGCTTTCTCAAACGACTAGCGGGAGGGCCTTACGAGCAGTACTTC.

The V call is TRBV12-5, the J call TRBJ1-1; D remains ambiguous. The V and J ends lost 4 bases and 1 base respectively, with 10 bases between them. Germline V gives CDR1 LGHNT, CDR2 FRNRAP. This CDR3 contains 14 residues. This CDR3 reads CASGWGNPNTEAFF. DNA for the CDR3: TGTGCTAGTGGTTGGGGAAACCCGAACACTGAAGCTTTCTTT.

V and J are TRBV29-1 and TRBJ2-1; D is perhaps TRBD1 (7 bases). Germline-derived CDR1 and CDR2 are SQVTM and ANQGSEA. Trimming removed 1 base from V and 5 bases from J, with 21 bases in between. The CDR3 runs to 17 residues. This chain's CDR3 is CSVEVVIGRDRDNEQFF. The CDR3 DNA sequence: TGCAGCGTTGAAGTAGTCATAGGGCGGGACAGAGACAATGAGCAGTTCTTC.

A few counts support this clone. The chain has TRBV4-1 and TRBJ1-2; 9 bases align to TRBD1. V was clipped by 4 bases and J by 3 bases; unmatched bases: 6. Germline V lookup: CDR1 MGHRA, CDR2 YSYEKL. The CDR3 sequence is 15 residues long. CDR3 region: CASSPRDRADYGYTF. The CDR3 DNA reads TGCGCCAGCAGCCCCCGGGACAGGGCCGACTATGGCTACACCTTC.

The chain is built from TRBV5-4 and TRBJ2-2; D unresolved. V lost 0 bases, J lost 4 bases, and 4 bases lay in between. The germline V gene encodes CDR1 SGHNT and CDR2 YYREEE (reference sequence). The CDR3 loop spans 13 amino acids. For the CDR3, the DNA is TGTGCCAGCAGCTTGGCACGCACCGGGGAGCTGTTTTTT. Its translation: CASSLARTGELFF.

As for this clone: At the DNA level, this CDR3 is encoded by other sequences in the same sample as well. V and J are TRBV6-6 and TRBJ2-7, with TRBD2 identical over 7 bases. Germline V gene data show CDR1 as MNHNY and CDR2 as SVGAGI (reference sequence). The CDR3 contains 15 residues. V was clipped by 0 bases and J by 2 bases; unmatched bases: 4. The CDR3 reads CASSYSGAGAYEQYF. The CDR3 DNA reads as TGTGCCAGCAGTTACTCGGGCGCGGGAGCCTACGAGCAGTACTTC.

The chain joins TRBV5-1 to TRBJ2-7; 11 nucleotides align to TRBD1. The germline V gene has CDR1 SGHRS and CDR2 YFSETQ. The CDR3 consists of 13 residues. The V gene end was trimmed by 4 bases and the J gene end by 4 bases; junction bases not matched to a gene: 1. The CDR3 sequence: CASSGQGAYEQYF. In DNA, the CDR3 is TGCGCCAGCAGCGGACAGGGGGCGTACGAGCAGTACTTC.

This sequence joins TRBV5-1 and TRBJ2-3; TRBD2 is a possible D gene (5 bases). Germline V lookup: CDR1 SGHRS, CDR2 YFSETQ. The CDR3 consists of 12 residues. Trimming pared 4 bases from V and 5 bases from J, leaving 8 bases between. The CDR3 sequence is CASSEAGDTQYF. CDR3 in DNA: TGCGCCAGCAGCGAGGCGGGAGATACGCAGTATTTT.

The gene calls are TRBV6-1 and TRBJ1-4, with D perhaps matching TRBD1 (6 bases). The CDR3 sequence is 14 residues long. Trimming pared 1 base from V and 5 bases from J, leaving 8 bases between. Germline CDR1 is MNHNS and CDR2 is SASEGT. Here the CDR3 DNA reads TGTGCCAGCAGTGAAGGGACAGTCAATGAAAAACTGTTTTTT. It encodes CASSEGTVNEKLFF.

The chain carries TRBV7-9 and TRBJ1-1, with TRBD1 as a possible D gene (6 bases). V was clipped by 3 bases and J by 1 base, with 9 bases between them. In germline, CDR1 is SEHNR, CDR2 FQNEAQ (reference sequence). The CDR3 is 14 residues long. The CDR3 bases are TGTGCCAGCAGCTTCGGGGGCCCGAACACTGAAGCTTTCTTT. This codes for CASSFGGPNTEAFF.

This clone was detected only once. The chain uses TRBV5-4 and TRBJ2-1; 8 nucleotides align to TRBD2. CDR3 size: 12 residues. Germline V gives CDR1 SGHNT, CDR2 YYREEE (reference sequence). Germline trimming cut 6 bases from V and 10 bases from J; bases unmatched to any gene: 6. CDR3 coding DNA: TGTGCCAGCACACCCGGGGGGGGAGAGCAGTTCTTC. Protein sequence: CASTPGGGEQFF.

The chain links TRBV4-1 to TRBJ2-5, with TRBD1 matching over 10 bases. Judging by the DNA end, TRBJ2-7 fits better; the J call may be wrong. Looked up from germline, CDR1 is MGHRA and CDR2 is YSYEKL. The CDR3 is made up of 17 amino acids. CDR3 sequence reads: CASSQGQGLGGVGEQYF. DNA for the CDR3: TGCGCCAGCAGCCAGGGACAGGGGCTCGGAGGGGTAGGCGAGCAGTACTTC.

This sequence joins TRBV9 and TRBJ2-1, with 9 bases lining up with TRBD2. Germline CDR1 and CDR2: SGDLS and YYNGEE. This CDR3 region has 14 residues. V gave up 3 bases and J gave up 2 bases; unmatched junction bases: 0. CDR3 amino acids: CASSASGTYNEQFF. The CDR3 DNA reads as TGTGCCAGCAGCGCTAGCGGGACCTACAATGAGCAGTTCTTC.

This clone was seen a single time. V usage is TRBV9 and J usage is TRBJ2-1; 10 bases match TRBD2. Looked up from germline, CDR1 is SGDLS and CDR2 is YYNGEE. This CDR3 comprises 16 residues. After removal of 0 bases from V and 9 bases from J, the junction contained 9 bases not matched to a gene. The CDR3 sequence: CASSVGSSGRVGEQFF. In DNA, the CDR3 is TGTGCCAGCAGCGTAGGTTCGAGCGGGAGGGTCGGTGAGCAGTTCTTC. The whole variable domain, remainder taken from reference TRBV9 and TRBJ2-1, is DSGVTQTPKHLITATGQRVTLRCSPRSGDLSVYWYQQSLDQGLQFLIQYYNGEERAKGNILERFSAQQFPDLHSELNLSSLELGDSALYFCASSVGSSGRVGEQFFGPGTRLTVL.

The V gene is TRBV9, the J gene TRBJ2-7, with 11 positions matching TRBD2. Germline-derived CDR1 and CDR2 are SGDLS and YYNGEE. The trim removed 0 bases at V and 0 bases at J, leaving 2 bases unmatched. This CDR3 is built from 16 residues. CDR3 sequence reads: CASSVGGTSGSYEQYF. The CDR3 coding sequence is TGTGCCAGCAGCGTAGGAGGGACTAGCGGCTCCTACGAGCAGTACTTC.

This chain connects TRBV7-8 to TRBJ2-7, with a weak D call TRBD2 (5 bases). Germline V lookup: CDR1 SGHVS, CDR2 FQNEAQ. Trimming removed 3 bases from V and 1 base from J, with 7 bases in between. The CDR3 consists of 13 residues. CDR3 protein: CASSFAGSYEQYF. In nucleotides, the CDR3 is TGTGCCAGCAGCTTCGCGGGTTCCTACGAGCAGTACTTC.